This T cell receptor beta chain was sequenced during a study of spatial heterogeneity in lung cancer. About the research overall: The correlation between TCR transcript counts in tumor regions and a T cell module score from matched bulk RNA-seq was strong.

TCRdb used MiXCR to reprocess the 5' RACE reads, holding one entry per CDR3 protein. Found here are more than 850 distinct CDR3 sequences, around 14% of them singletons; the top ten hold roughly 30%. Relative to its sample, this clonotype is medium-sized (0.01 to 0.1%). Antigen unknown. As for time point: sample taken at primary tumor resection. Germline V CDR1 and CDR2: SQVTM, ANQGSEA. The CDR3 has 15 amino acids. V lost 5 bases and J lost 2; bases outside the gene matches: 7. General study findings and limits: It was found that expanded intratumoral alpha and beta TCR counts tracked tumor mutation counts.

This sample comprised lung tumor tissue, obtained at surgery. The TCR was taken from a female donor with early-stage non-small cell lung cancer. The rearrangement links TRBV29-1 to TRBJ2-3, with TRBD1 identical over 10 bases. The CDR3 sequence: CSVKGTGDFTDTQYF. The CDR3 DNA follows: TGCAGCGTTAAGGGGACAGGGGACTTCACAGATACGCAGTATTTT.